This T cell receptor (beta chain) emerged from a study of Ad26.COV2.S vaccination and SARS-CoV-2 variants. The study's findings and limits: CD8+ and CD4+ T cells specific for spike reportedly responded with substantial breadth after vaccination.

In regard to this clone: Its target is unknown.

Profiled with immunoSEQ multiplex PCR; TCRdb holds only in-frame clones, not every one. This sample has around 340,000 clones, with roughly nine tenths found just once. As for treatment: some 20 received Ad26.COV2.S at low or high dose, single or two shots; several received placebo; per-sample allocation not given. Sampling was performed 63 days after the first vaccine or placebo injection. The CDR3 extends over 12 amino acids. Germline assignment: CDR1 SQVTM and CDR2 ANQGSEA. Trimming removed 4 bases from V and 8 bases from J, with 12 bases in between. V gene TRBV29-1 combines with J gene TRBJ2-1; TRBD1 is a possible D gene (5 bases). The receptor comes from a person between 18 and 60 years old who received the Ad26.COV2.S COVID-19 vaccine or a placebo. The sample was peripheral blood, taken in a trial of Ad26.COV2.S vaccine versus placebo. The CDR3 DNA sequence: TGCAGCGTTGGATTTTTAGGGGATGAGCAGTTCTTC. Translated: CSVGFLGDEQFF.